A single sample is the source of the 14 T cell receptor beta chains below, sequenced in a study of cytotoxic CD8 clonotypes in ibrutinib-treated CLL. Using immunoSEQ multiplex PCR, the repertoire was profiled, and TCRdb retains in-frame clones only, with some absent. The sample carries around 300,000 clones, approximately 80% recorded once. The sequencing here drew on PBMCs, taken before ibrutinib treatment. Receptors were obtained from a human donor with chronic lymphocytic leukemia.

The rearrangement links TRBV4-3 to TRBJ1-5; perhaps TRBD1 as D (5 bases). The V and J ends lost 0 bases and 4 bases respectively, with 10 bases between them. This CDR3 region has 15 residues. Germline CDR1 reads LGHNA; CDR2 reads YSLEER. CDR3 in DNA: TGCGCCAGCAGCCAAGATAGGGCAGGGAATCAGCCCCAGCATTTT. This gives the protein CASSQDRAGNQPQHF.

This chain uses TRBV15 with TRBJ2-1, with D possibly being TRBD2 (6 bases). Between the trimmed V and J ends, which lost 6 bases and 8 bases, there was a span of 17 bases. The CDR3 loop spans 14 amino acids. In germline, CDR1 is LNHNV, CDR2 YYDKDF (reference sequence). This CDR3 is CATSEPGSGDEQFF. The CDR3 DNA follows: TGTGCCACCAGTGAGCCCGGGAGTGGGGATGAGCAGTTCTTC. Full variable domain (rest looked up from reference TRBV15 and TRBJ2-1): DAMVIQNPRYQVTQFGKPVTLSCSQTLNHNVMYWYQQKSSQAPKLLFHYYDKDFNNEADTPDNFQSRRPNTSFCFLDIRSPGLGDTAMYLCATSEPGSGDEQFFGPGTRLTVL.

This sequence joins TRBV13 and TRBJ2-7, with D unclear. Trimming removed 3 bases from V and 2 bases from J, with 14 bases in between. The CDR3 totals 15 residues. Germline V gives CDR1 PRHDT, CDR2 FYEKMQ (reference sequence). The CDR3 here is CASSLGARRAYEQYF. DNA for the CDR3: TGTGCCAGCAGCTTGGGCGCCCGGCGAGCCTACGAGCAGTACTTC.

The chain uses TRBV7-9 and TRBJ2-1, with 11 bases fitting TRBD2. The germline V gene encodes CDR1 SEHNR and CDR2 FQNEAQ (reference sequence). Trimming at V came to 6 bases and at J to 3 bases, leaving 10 bases not matched to a gene. CDR3 length: 17 amino acids. The CDR3 region has the DNA TGTGCCAGCAGGCCCAAACTAGCGGGAGAGAACTACAATGAGCAGTTCTTC. Encoded protein: CASRPKLAGENYNEQFF.

The V gene is TRBV9, the J gene TRBJ2-7; possibly TRBD2 for D (7 bases). The CDR3 runs 13 residues. CDR1 and CDR2 from the germline V gene are SGDLS and YYNGEE. Trimming took 3 bases from V and 3 from J, leaving 10 bases between them. CDR3 sequence reads: CASSAGEGYEQYF. The CDR3 DNA sequence: TGTGCCAGCAGCGCAGGGGAGGGCTACGAGCAGTACTTC.

The V call is TRBV19, the J call TRBJ2-1, with 7 bases identical to TRBD2. V shed 3 bases, J shed 10 bases, and the junction held 18 bases outside the gene matches. This CDR3 comprises 17 residues. Germline CDR1 LNHDA, CDR2 SQIVND (reference sequence). CDR3 nucleotide sequence: TGTGCCAGTAGTATTAGGAGCCGCGCGGGAGAGAAAGGGGAGCAGTTCTTC. Translation: CASSIRSRAGEKGEQFF.

The genes are TRBV5-1 and TRBJ2-7; a weak D match, TRBD1 (5 bases). Trimming shortened V by 9 bases and J by 0 bases, and 16 bases separated the two germline ends. Germline V gives CDR1 SGHRS, CDR2 YFSETQ. The length of the CDR3 is 14 residues. CDR3 sequence reads: CATTLGQGSYEQYF. The CDR3 nucleotides are TGCGCCACCACCCTCGGGCAGGGCTCCTACGAGCAGTACTTC.

The chain employs TRBV19 and TRBJ2-1; D may be TRBD2 (6 bases). The V and J ends lost 4 bases and 2 bases respectively, with 9 bases between them. Germline loops: CDR1 LNHDA, CDR2 SQIVND (reference sequence). CDR3 length: 14 amino acids. The CDR3 loop reads CASSTRTTYNEQFF. The DNA for the CDR3 is TGTGCCAGTAGTACCCGGACTACCTACAATGAGCAGTTCTTC. The variable domain in full, completed from reference TRBV19 and TRBJ2-1, reads DGGITQSPKYLFRKEGQNVTLSCEQNLNHDAMYWYRQDPGQGLRLIYYSQIVNDFQKGDIAEGYSVSREKKESFPLTVTSAQKNPTAFYLCASSTRTTYNEQFFGPGTRLTVL.

The rearrangement links TRBV30 to TRBJ1-3; no clear D. Per the germline V gene, CDR1 is GTSNPN and CDR2 is SVGIG (reference sequence). The CDR3 spans 15 residues. Trimming removed 2 bases from V and 3 bases from J, with 14 bases in between. The CDR3 is CAWSIGQVYGNTIYF. CDR3 DNA sequence: TGTGCCTGGAGTATAGGCCAGGTTTATGGAAACACCATATATTTT.

The chain joins TRBV4-2 to TRBJ1-2; D is ambiguous. CDR1 and CDR2 from the germline V gene are LGHNA and YNFKEQ. V lost 1 base, J lost 0 bases, and 15 bases lay in between. This CDR3 has 17 residues. The CDR3 reads CASSQVGYSLTNYGYTF. The CDR3 DNA follows: TGTGCCAGCAGCCAAGTCGGATACAGCCTGACTAACTATGGCTACACCTTC.

This sequence joins TRBV7-9 and TRBJ2-7; D might be TRBD2 (5 bases). The CDR3 runs to 15 residues. Germline V gives CDR1 SEHNR, CDR2 FQNEAQ (reference sequence). Trimming cost V 5 bases and J 4 bases, with 18 bases left between them. The CDR3 sequence is CASSPSGVPGYEQYF. In DNA, the CDR3 is TGTGCCAGCAGCCCATCCGGGGTGCCGGGGTACGAGCAGTACTTC. Complete variable domain (other parts from reference TRBV7-9 and TRBJ2-7): DTGVSQNPRHKITKRGQNVTFRCDPISEHNRLYWYRQTLGQGPEFLTYFQNEAQLEKSRLLSDRFSAERPKGSFSTLEIQRTEQGDSAMYLCASSPSGVPGYEQYFGPGTRLTVT.

In its sample, this clone was seen once. The chain employs TRBV9 and TRBJ2-1; D call uncertain. The CDR3 contains 12 residues. Germline V CDR1 and CDR2: SGDLS, YYNGEE. With 4 bases removed from V and 8 bases from J, the gap between germline ends came to 10 bases. The CDR3 DNA is TGTGCCAGCAGCCCGAGTTTAGATGAGCAGTTCTTC. Amino acid sequence: CASSPSLDEQFF. Drawing the rest from reference TRBV9 and TRBJ2-1, the complete variable domain is DSGVTQTPKHLITATGQRVTLRCSPRSGDLSVYWYQQSLDQGLQFLIQYYNGEERAKGNILERFSAQQFPDLHSELNLSSLELGDSALYFCASSPSLDEQFFGPGTRLTVL.

This clone came up once. This rearrangement joins TRBV5-6 to TRBJ2-5, with a weak D call TRBD1 (5 bases). Germline CDR1 is SGHDT and CDR2 is YYEEEE. Trimming cost V 4 bases and J 5 bases, with 18 bases left between them. This CDR3 contains 15 residues. The CDR3 sequence: CASSADISTVETQYF. The DNA for the CDR3 is TGTGCCAGCAGCGCGGACATTTCCACGGTGGAGACCCAGTACTTC.

The chain couples TRBV4-1 to TRBJ2-2; D unresolved. V was cut by 4 bases and J by 6 bases, with 12 bases left in between. The CDR3 has 14 amino acids. Germline CDR1 is MGHRA and CDR2 is YSYEKL. The DNA of the CDR3 is TGCGCCAGCAGCCCTGGCCCCAGAGCCGGGGAGCTGTTTTTT. It is translated as CASSPGPRAGELFF.